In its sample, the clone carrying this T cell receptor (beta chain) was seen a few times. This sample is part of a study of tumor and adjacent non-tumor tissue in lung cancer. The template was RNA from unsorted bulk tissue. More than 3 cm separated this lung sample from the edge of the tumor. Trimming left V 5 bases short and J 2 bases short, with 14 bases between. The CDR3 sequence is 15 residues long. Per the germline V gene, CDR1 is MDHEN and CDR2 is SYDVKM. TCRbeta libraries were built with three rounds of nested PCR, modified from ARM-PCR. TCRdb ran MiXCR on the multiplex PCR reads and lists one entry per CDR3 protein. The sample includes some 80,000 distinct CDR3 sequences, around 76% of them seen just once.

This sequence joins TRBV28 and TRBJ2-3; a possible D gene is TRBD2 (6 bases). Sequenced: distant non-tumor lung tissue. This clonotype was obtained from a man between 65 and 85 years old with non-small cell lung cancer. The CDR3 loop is CASSPPGGVTDTQYF. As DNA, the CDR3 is TGTGCCAGCAGTCCCCCGGGCGGGGTCACAGATACGCAGTATTTT.